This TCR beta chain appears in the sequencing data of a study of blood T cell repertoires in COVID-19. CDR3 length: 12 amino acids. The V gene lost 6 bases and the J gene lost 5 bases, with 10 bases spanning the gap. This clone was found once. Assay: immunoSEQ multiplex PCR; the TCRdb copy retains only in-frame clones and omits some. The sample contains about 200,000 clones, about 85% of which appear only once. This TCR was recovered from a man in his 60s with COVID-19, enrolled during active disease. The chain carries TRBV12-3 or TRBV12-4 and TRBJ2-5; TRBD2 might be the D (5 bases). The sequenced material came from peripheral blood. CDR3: CASRGRGETQYF. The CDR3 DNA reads TGTGCCAGCAGAGGGAGAGGCGAGACCCAGTACTTC.